The 27 T cell receptor beta chains in this list originate from one sample, sequenced in a study of CXCR3-negative and CXCR3-positive naive CD8 T cells. UMI-labeled 5' RACE TRB cDNA libraries were prepared from the cells. No DNA is given; TCRdb re-called the 5' RACE reads and lists each CDR3 protein once. Its table records approximately 83,000 distinct CDR3 sequences. Source material: naive CXCR3- CD8+ T cells from blood. The sample's subset: CD45RO-CCR7+CD27+CD95- naive CD8+ T cells lacking CXCR3 (TNR3-). These receptors originate from a human donor in good health. Some clones in this sample may be carry-over from other donors' samples.

The V and J genes are TRBV20-1 and TRBJ1-2; TCRdb's D gene call, TRBD1, goes unchecked for lack of DNA. The CDR3 is made up of 17 amino acids. Germline CDR1 reads DFQATT; CDR2 reads SNEGSKA (reference sequence). The CDR3 here is CSARDYGTDLSNYGYTF.

The chain couples TRBV11-2 to TRBJ2-7; the TRBD2 assignment by TCRdb is unverifiable without DNA. The germline V gene has CDR1 SGHAT and CDR2 FQNNGV. The CDR3 contains 13 residues. CDR3 sequence reads: CASSPSPVDEQYF.

The gene calls are TRBV3-1 and TRBJ2-3; the TCRdb D gene call, TRBD1, has no DNA to confirm it. Germline V gene lookup returns CDR1 LGHDT and CDR2 YNNKEL (reference sequence). The CDR3 sequence is 16 residues long. Here the CDR3 reads CASSQETGGLSDTQYF.

The V gene is TRBV28, the J gene TRBJ1-4. Germline lookup yields CDR1 MDHEN and CDR2 SYDVKM. The CDR3 has 15 amino acids. This CDR3 reads CASSFGPGVNEKLFF.

V and J are TRBV7-3 and TRBJ2-2. This CDR3 is built from 11 residues. Germline CDR1 SGHTA, CDR2 FQGTGA. CDR3 sequence reads: CASSLTGELFF. Together with reference TRBV7-3 and TRBJ2-2, the CDR3 gives the full variable domain: GAGVSQTPSNKVTEKGKYVELRCDPISGHTALYWYRQSLGQGPEFLIYFQGTGAADDSGLPNDRFFAVRPEGSVSTLKIQRTERGDSAVYLCASSLTGELFFGEGSRLTVL.

The CDR3 sequence: CASSSIEAGVDEQYF. The chain links TRBV11-2 to TRBJ2-7; TCRdb reports TRBD2, a call that lacks DNA to check it against. The length of the CDR3 is 15 residues. CDR1 is SGHAT, CDR2 FQNNGV, per germline. Variable domain in full (rest from reference TRBV11-2 and TRBJ2-7): EAGVAQSPRYKIIEKRQSVAFWCNPISGHATLYWYQQILGQGPKLLIQFQNNGVVDDSQLPKDRFSAERLKGVDSTLKIQPAKLEDSAVYLCASSSIEAGVDEQYFGPGTRLTVT.

J is TRBJ1-2 and V is TRBV4-1; lacking DNA, the TRBD1 call made by TCRdb goes unchecked. In germline, CDR1 is MGHRA, CDR2 YSYEKL. The CDR3 has 16 residues. CDR3 sequence reads: CASSQEPTGAGYGYTF.

The chain joins TRBV7-8 to TRBJ1-5; without DNA, the TCRdb call of TRBD1 cannot be checked. Germline CDR1 is SGHVS and CDR2 is FQNEAQ. There are 15 residues in the CDR3. The CDR3: CASSPRGVGNQPQHF. Together with reference TRBV7-8 and TRBJ1-5, the CDR3 gives the full variable domain: GAGVSQSPRYKVAKRGQDVALRCDPISGHVSLFWYQQALGQGPEFLTYFQNEAQLDKSGLPSDRFFAERPEGSVSTLKIQRTQQEDSAVYLCASSPRGVGNQPQHFGDGTRLSIL.

The chain is built from TRBV2 and TRBJ2-7. The CDR3 has 14 amino acids. The germline V gene has CDR1 SNHLY and CDR2 FYNNEI. The chain's CDR3 is CASRESGSSYEQYF.

The J gene is TRBJ2-7, the V gene TRBV29-1; no DNA is available, so the TRBD1 call from TCRdb remains unchecked. There are 13 residues in the CDR3. Germline CDR1 SQVTM, CDR2 ANQGSEA. The CDR3 is CSVDEGGHYEQYF.

The rearrangement links TRBV13 to TRBJ1-1; the D gene TCRdb calls, TRBD1, cannot be checked with no DNA. Germline V gene data show CDR1 as PRHDT and CDR2 as FYEKMQ (reference sequence). The CDR3 covers 14 residues. CDR3 in amino acids: CASSFLSMNTEAFF. The full variable domain, completed using reference TRBV13 and TRBJ1-1, is AAGVIQSPRHLIKEKRETATLKCYPIPRHDTVYWYQQGPGQDPQFLISFYEKMQSDKGSIPDRFSAQQFSDYHSELNMSSLELGDSALYFCASSFLSMNTEAFFGQGTRLTVV.

This CDR3 reads CATSRDGTRRAEAFF. The chain uses TRBV15 and TRBJ1-1. CDR3 length: 15 residues. Germline V gene sequence: CDR1 LNHNV, CDR2 YYDKDF (reference sequence).

The chain has TRBV12-3 or TRBV12-4 and TRBJ2-1; the TCRdb D gene call, TRBD1, has no DNA to confirm it. The CDR3 spans 12 residues. Here the CDR3 reads CASSQGGNEQFF.

The chain links TRBV14 to TRBJ2-1. The germline gives CDR1 SGHDN, CDR2 FVKESK. The CDR3 loop spans 15 amino acids. This CDR3 reads CASSQQTLSYNEQFF.

The rearrangement uses TRBV7-9 and TRBJ1-4; the TRBD1 assignment by TCRdb is unverifiable without DNA. Germline loops: CDR1 SEHNR, CDR2 FQNEAQ (reference sequence). The CDR3 has 18 residues. The CDR3 spells CASSSRVGQGTANEKLFF. Filled out from reference TRBV7-9 and TRBJ1-4, the complete variable domain reads DTGVSQNPRHKITKRGQNVTFRCDPISEHNRLYWYRQTLGQGPEFLTYFQNEAQLEKSRLLSDRFSAERPKGSFSTLEIQRTEQGDSAMYLCASSSRVGQGTANEKLFFGSGTQLSVL.

The rearrangement joins TRBV20-1 to TRBJ2-7; TCRdb selects TRBD1, and the lack of DNA leaves this call unchecked. The V gene's germline CDR1 is DFQATT and CDR2 SNEGSKA (reference sequence). CDR3 length: 13 amino acids. CDR3 protein: CSADRDTYYEQYF.

The J gene is TRBJ2-2, the V gene TRBV15; absent DNA, TCRdb's TRBD1 call cannot be checked. This CDR3 contains 17 residues. Germline CDR1 and CDR2: LNHNV and YYDKDF (reference sequence). The CDR3 here is CATNGEEGQGDTGELFF.

This chain's CDR3 is CASSPTSGGQETQYF. The V call is TRBV28, the J call TRBJ2-5; TCRdb names TRBD2, which stays unverified in the absence of DNA. The CDR3 extends over 15 amino acids. Germline V gene lookup returns CDR1 MDHEN and CDR2 SYDVKM.

The genes are TRBV7-3 and TRBJ2-3; there is no DNA to check the TCRdb D call of TRBD2. The CDR3 loop spans 18 amino acids. Germline V gene sequence: CDR1 SGHTA, CDR2 FQGTGA. The CDR3: CPSSLIGFGTSGTDTQYF.

CDR3 region: CASSSPFRLETQYF. The chain links TRBV7-9 to TRBJ2-5. The V gene's germline CDR1 is SEHNR and CDR2 FQNEAQ (reference sequence). The CDR3 is made up of 14 amino acids.

The gene calls are TRBV20-1 and TRBJ2-7; TCRdb outputs TRBD1, but without DNA this stays unchecked. The CDR3 is made up of 14 amino acids. Germline values: CDR1 DFQATT, CDR2 SNEGSKA (reference sequence). CDR3 sequence: CSARGTGFSYEQYF.

The V call is TRBV28, the J call TRBJ2-7; TCRdb's D call, TRBD1, is unchecked because there is no DNA. Per germline, CDR1 MDHEN and CDR2 SYDVKM. The CDR3 loop spans 15 amino acids. CDR3 loop: CASSLWGGSSYEQYF.

The rearrangement links TRBV7-9 to TRBJ1-1; lacking DNA, the TRBD1 call made by TCRdb goes unchecked. The CDR3 has 15 residues. Germline CDR1 SEHNR, CDR2 FQNEAQ (reference sequence). CDR3 loop: CASSLEQGGDTEAFF. Full variable domain (outside the CDR3, taken from reference TRBV7-9 and TRBJ1-1): DTGVSQNPRHKITKRGQNVTFRCDPISEHNRLYWYRQTLGQGPEFLTYFQNEAQLEKSRLLSDRFSAERPKGSFSTLEIQRTEQGDSAMYLCASSLEQGGDTEAFFGQGTRLTVV.

This sequence joins TRBV28 and TRBJ1-1; the TRBD1 assignment by TCRdb is unverifiable without DNA. This CDR3 is 15 amino acids long. Germline V gene sequence: CDR1 MDHEN, CDR2 SYDVKM. CDR3 loop: CASRGLGQMNTEAFF.

The chain is built from TRBV9 and TRBJ1-2; the TCRdb D gene call, TRBD1, has no DNA to confirm it. The CDR3 extends over 14 amino acids. The germline V gene encodes CDR1 SGDLS and CDR2 YYNGEE. The CDR3 sequence is CASSVGAGGYGYTF.

CDR3 region: CARMDGTDTQYF. The chain is built from TRBV10-1 and TRBJ2-3. From germline, CDR1 is WNHNN and CDR2 SYGVQD (reference sequence). This CDR3 has 12 residues.

The V gene is TRBV7-6, the J gene TRBJ2-1; the TCRdb call, TRBD2, lacks DNA for checking. The CDR3 runs to 13 residues. Looked up from germline, CDR1 is SGHVS and CDR2 is FNYEAQ. The CDR3 sequence: CASSPTRNNEQFF.